The 3 T cell receptor beta chains presented below share a single source sample, sequenced in a study of shared clonotypes between healthy human individuals. Sequencing was performed with immunoSEQ multiplex PCR; in TCRdb, only in-frame clones are kept and a portion is missing. The sample has roughly 2,000,000 clones; over 85% are singletons. Selected positively for CCR7 and CD45RO-negative, naive CD8 cells excluded terminally differentiated effector memory CD45RA+ cells. The material sequenced was naive CD8+ T cells sorted from blood. All receptors come from a man between 18 and 35 years old in good health.

J is TRBJ2-1 and V is TRBV5-1, with D hard to call. V shed 0 bases and J shed 6 bases, with 7 bases lying between them. Germline loops: CDR1 SGHRS, CDR2 YFSETQ. The CDR3 spans 13 residues. The CDR3: CASSLEIPNEQFF. Written as DNA, the CDR3 is TGCGCCAGCAGCTTGGAAATTCCCAATGAGCAGTTCTTC. Drawing the rest from reference TRBV5-1 and TRBJ2-1, the complete variable domain is KAGVTQTPRYLIKTRGQQVTLSCSPISGHRSVSWYQQTPGQGLQFLFEYFSETQRNKGNFPGRFSGRQFSNSRSEMNVSTLELGDSALYLCASSLEIPNEQFFGPGTRLTVL.

The chain carries TRBV5-1 and TRBJ2-7; D unclear. The V end lost 4 bases, the J end lost 3 bases, and 11 bases lay between the germline ends. The length of the CDR3 is 13 residues. CDR1 and CDR2 from the germline V gene are SGHRS and YFSETQ. CDR3: CASSVDTYYEQYF. The CDR3 coding sequence is TGCGCCAGCAGCGTCGACACCTACTACGAGCAGTACTTC.

This chain uses TRBV5-6 with TRBJ2-1, with 7 bases matching TRBD1. This CDR3 has 14 amino acids. Germline values: CDR1 SGHDT, CDR2 YYEEEE. The ends lost 0 bases at V and 6 bases at J; junction bases unmatched: 3. This chain's CDR3 is CASSLEGAFNEQFF. In DNA, the CDR3 is TGTGCCAGCAGCTTGGAGGGGGCCTTCAATGAGCAGTTCTTC.